A selection of T cell receptor beta chains follows, all from one sample in a study of cytotoxic CD8 clonotypes in ibrutinib-treated CLL. Method: immunoSEQ multiplex PCR; TCRdb's copy keeps in-frame clones and lacks some. Found here are about 300,000 clones, about 64% of them singletons; the top ten hold around 6.6%. This specimen consisted of PBMCs, obtained after 36 months of ibrutinib treatment. The receptors were gathered from a human donor with chronic lymphocytic leukemia. CDR3s include the opening cysteine and the closing phenylalanine or tryptophan. The D gene is left open where the match is weak. Size is omitted from some rows. Given values are once, few, many or a class for expanded clones.

CAISRGQGNQPQHF,TGTGCCATCAGCCGGGGACAGGGCAATCAGCCCCAGCATTTT,few,TRBJ1-5,TRBD1,TRBV10-3
CASSEGGRTEAFF,TGCGCCAGCAGTGAAGGGGGTCGGACTGAAGCTTTCTTT,few,TRBJ1-1,NA,TRBV10-2
CSVQVNYGYTF,TGCAGCGTCCAGGTCAACTATGGCTACACCTTC,NA,TRBJ1-2,NA,TRBV29-1
CASSLVPGTKATNEKLFF,TGTGCCAGCAGCTTAGTTCCCGGGACCAAAGCAACTAATGAAAAACTGTTTTTT,NA,TRBJ1-4,NA,TRBV11-2
CASSIGDLSSPLHF,TGTGCCAGTAGTATCGGGGACCTTTCTTCACCCCTCCACTTT,few,TRBJ1-6,NA,TRBV19
CASSYSRLETQYF,TGTGCCAGCAGTTACTCGAGGTTGGAGACCCAGTACTTC,NA,TRBJ2-5,NA,TRBV6-5
CASSLAGTANYGYTF,TGCGCCAGCAGCTTGGCAGGGACAGCTAACTATGGCTACACCTTC,NA,TRBJ1-2,TRBD1,TRBV5-1
CASWDRGSYGYTF,TGTGCCAGCTGGGACAGGGGTAGCTATGGCTACACCTTC,few,TRBJ1-2,TRBD1,TRBV2
CASSFHGLAGGEQYF,TGTGCCAGTAGTTTCCACGGACTAGCGGGAGGCGAGCAGTACTTC,NA,TRBJ2-7,TRBD2,TRBV19
CASSTRDRGNYGYTF,TGTGCCAGCTCAACCCGGGACAGGGGGAACTATGGCTACACCTTC,few,TRBJ1-2,TRBD1,TRBV18
CASSPGTSGGNEQFF,TGTGCCAGCAGCCCCGGGACTAGCGGGGGCAATGAGCAGTTCTTC,NA,TRBJ2-1,TRBD2,TRBV4-2
CASRSNYRAEYSPLHF,TGCGCCAGCAGATCAAACTACCGGGCCGAGTATTCACCCCTCCACTTT,NA,TRBJ1-6,NA,TRBV5-1
CASSQGWGPGTGELFF,TGCGCCAGCAGCCAAGGCTGGGGGCCGGGCACCGGGGAGCTGTTTTTT,NA,TRBJ2-2,NA,TRBV4-1
CASSLDFSRGPQETQYF,TGTGCCAGCAGCTTAGATTTTTCGAGGGGACCCCAAGAGACCCAGTACTTC,NA,TRBJ2-5,NA,TRBV11-2
CASSYSDTPGYGYTF,TGTGCCAGCAGTTATTCGGACACCCCCGGGTATGGCTACACCTTC,few,TRBJ1-2,NA,TRBV6-5
CASSSLGGRSRYEQYF,TGTGCCAGCAGCTCCCTGGGCGGGAGGAGTCGGTACGAGCAGTACTTC,NA,TRBJ2-7,TRBD2,TRBV7-2
CASSPGLASTYEQYF,TGTGCCAGCAGCCCCGGACTAGCGAGTACCTACGAGCAGTACTTC,few,TRBJ2-7,TRBD2,TRBV7-6
CASSVATGASYEQYF,TGTGCCAGCAGCGTAGCTACCGGGGCTTCCTACGAGCAGTACTTC,few,TRBJ2-7,NA,TRBV9
CASSWGTGYGYTF,TGTGCCAGCAGTTGGGGGACTGGCTATGGCTACACCTTC,NA,TRBJ1-2,NA,TRBV28
CASTGTGGALTEAFF,TGTGCCAGCACCGGGACAGGGGGAGCGTTAACTGAAGCTTTCTTT,NA,TRBJ1-1,TRBD1,TRBV6-4
CASSTNRDSSTSEYF,TGCGCCAGCAGCACCAACCGGGACAGTTCCACGAGCGAGTACTTC,NA,TRBJ2-7,TRBD1,TRBV5-1
CSVFKQGEANYGYTF,TGCAGCGTTTTCAAGCAGGGTGAAGCTAACTATGGCTACACCTTC,NA,TRBJ1-2,NA,TRBV29-1
CASSPQDRGLAKNIQYF,TGTGCCAGCAGCCCACAGGACAGGGGACTAGCCAAAAACATTCAGTACTTC,few,TRBJ2-4,TRBD1,TRBV5-4
CSVETAYNEQFF,TGCAGCGTTGAAACTGCCTACAATGAGCAGTTCTTC,NA,TRBJ2-1,NA,TRBV29-1
CASSLRGGLEAFF,TGTGCCAGCAGCTTACGAGGGGGACTAGAAGCTTTCTTT,NA,TRBJ1-1,NA,TRBV11-2
CASSGYPAGETDTQYF,TGTGCCAGCAGCGGATACCCGGCGGGGGAGACAGATACGCAGTATTTT,NA,TRBJ2-3,TRBD2,TRBV7-3
CASSLGVAGGQETQYF,TGTGCCAGCAGCTTAGGGGTAGCGGGAGGGCAAGAGACCCAGTACTTC,NA,TRBJ2-5,TRBD2,TRBV11-2
CASSASSGRRNEQFF,TGTGCCAGCAGCGCATCTAGCGGGAGAAGGAATGAGCAGTTCTTC,NA,TRBJ2-1,TRBD2,TRBV7-3
CATQFRLYEQYF,TGTGCCACCCAGTTCCGGTTGTACGAGCAGTACTTC,NA,TRBJ2-7,NA,TRBV28
CASSSPSYRNTIYF,TGTGCCAGCAGCTCACCCTCTTACAGAAACACCATATATTTT,NA,TRBJ1-3,NA,TRBV7-8
CASGIGQTENIQYF,TGTGCCAGCGGCATCGGACAGACTGAAAACATTCAGTACTTC,NA,TRBJ2-4,NA,TRBV2
CATSRSARAGPTDTQYF,TGTGCCACCAGCAGAAGTGCTCGGGCGGGACCCACAGATACGCAGTATTTT,NA,TRBJ2-3,NA,TRBV15
CASSYSPGELFF,TGTGCCAGCAGTTATTCGCCCGGGGAGCTGTTTTTT,NA,TRBJ2-2,NA,TRBV6-6
CASSFSFWSYEQYF,TGTGCCAGCAGCTTTTCCTTTTGGTCCTACGAGCAGTACTTC,NA,TRBJ2-7,NA,TRBV5-6
CASSPPGVASGGASSSYNEQFF,TGTGCCAGCTCACCACCGGGGGTGGCTAGCGGGGGGGCCTCCTCCTCCTACAATGAGCAGTTCTTC,NA,TRBJ2-1,TRBD2,TRBV18
CSVRREGLNTEAFF,TGCAGCGTTAGGAGGGAGGGGCTGAACACTGAAGCTTTCTTT,NA,TRBJ1-1,NA,TRBV29-1
CASSLRGQGNAQYF,TGTGCCAGCAGCTTAAGGGGACAGGGCAACGCTCAGTACTTC,few,TRBJ2-4,TRBD1,TRBV7-9
CASSFLGNSNQPQHF,TGTGCCAGCAGTTTTTTGGGTAACAGCAATCAGCCCCAGCATTTT,NA,TRBJ1-5,NA,TRBV28
CASSFALDLNTEAFF,TGTGCCAGCAGCTTCGCCCTGGACTTGAACACTGAAGCTTTCTTT,few,TRBJ1-1,NA,TRBV7-6
CASSLDLAGGPSVEQFF,TGTGCCAGCAGCTTAGACCTAGCGGGGGGGCCATCGGTTGAGCAGTTCTTC,NA,TRBJ2-1,TRBD2,TRBV11-3
CASSEPGLLSYEQYF,TGCGCCAGCAGCGAACCGGGACTGCTGAGCTACGAGCAGTACTTC,NA,TRBJ2-7,NA,TRBV5-1
CASSITTVLSSYNEQFF,TGTGCCAGTAGTATAACCACGGTACTTAGCTCCTACAATGAGCAGTTCTTC,NA,TRBJ2-1,NA,TRBV19
CASSASGNTGELFF,TGTGCCAGCAGCGCTAGCGGGAACACCGGGGAGCTGTTTTTT,NA,TRBJ2-2,TRBD2,TRBV9
CASRLGDLWGTQYF,TGTGCCAGCAGGCTAGGGGACCTCTGGGGGACCCAGTACTTC,NA,TRBJ2-5,NA,TRBV9
CASSLGTVNSPLHF,TGTGCCAGCAGCCTGGGGACAGTCAATTCACCCCTCCACTTT,NA,TRBJ1-6,TRBD1,TRBV7-2
CASSKHLITDTQYF,TGTGCCAGCAGCAAACACCTGATCACAGATACGCAGTATTTT,once,TRBJ2-3,NA,TRBV5-6
CASSLLLPGVSEQYF,TGTGCCAGCAGCTTGTTGCTGCCTGGGGTTTCCGAGCAGTACTTC,NA,TRBJ2-7,NA,TRBV7-9
CASRQIGGADEQFF,TGTGCCAGCAGGCAAATTGGCGGGGCGGATGAGCAGTTCTTC,few,TRBJ2-1,NA,TRBV25-1
CASSGKRFSYTF,TGTGCCAGCAGTGGGAAAAGGTTTTCCTACACCTTC,NA,TRBJ1-2,NA,TRBV2
CASRSQGTNEKLFF,TGTGCCAGCAGATCACAGGGGACTAATGAAAAACTGTTTTTT,NA,TRBJ1-4,TRBD1,TRBV6-5
CASSSSGGAGNTIYF,TGTGCCAGCAGCTCCTCAGGGGGTGCTGGAAACACCATATATTTT,once,TRBJ1-3,TRBD1,TRBV5-6